This T cell receptor beta chain comes out of a study of technical replicates of blood from several donors. Profiled with immunoSEQ multiplex PCR; TCRdb holds only in-frame clones, not every one. The sample lists about 68,000 clones; about 97% were seen once. The source material was T cells isolated from PBMCs. The receptor's source is a human donor in good health.

DNA of the CDR3: TGTGCCAGCCTTGGGACAGGGAGATCCTACGAGCAGTACTTC. Encoded protein: CASLGTGRSYEQYF. The chain couples TRBV28 to TRBJ2-7; 9 nucleotides align to TRBD1. The germline V gene encodes CDR1 MDHEN and CDR2 SYDVKM. Trimming at V came to 8 bases and at J to 1 base, leaving 6 bases not matched to a gene. CDR3 length equals 14 residues.